This T cell receptor beta chain was found in a study of blood T cell repertoires in COVID-19. Authors' data handling: The assay estimated nucleated cells by amplifying reference gene primers. Profiling relied on immunoSEQ multiplex PCR, and the TCRdb table lists in-frame clones only, not all of them. The DNA gave D and trimming, while V, J and clone size come from that table. The top ten hold 0.9% of the sample, which has about 110,000 clones, over 70% seen once. This clone was seen a few times. CDR1 and CDR2 from the germline V gene are SGHRS and YFSETQ. The ends were cut back, 0 bases at V and 3 bases at J, with 9 bases in the middle. The CDR3 is 14 amino acids.

Sequencing was carried out using peripheral blood. This sequence joins TRBV5-1 and TRBJ2-5, with D possibly TRBD1 on 5 matching bases. The sequence was collected from a human donor with acute or convalescent COVID-19. The donor label of this sample is uncertain. The DNA of the CDR3 is TGCGCCAGCAGCTTGGCGACAGTAAAAGAGACCCAGTACTTC. It translates to CASSLATVKETQYF. Full variable domain (missing parts from reference TRBV5-1 and TRBJ2-5): KAGVTQTPRYLIKTRGQQVTLSCSPISGHRSVSWYQQTPGQGLQFLFEYFSETQRNKGNFPGRFSGRQFSNSRSEMNVSTLELGDSALYLCASSLATVKETQYFGPGTRLLVL.